This TCR beta chain was observed in a study of pediatric ulcerative colitis. Sequencing used immunoSEQ multiplex PCR; TCRdb keeps in-frame clones, though not all of them. There are tens of thousands of clones in the sample; 80% to 90% occur only once, and around 1.5% lies in the top ten. The specimen was blood. This TCR derives from a boy aged 10-17 years who was a control in a study of pediatric ulcerative colitis.

CDR3 in DNA: TGTGCCTGGAGTGTAATGAGGACTAGCGGGCATCATTACGAGCAGTACTTC. The encoded protein is CAWSVMRTSGHHYEQYF. V gene TRBV30 combines with J gene TRBJ2-7, with 11 bases matching TRBD2. Germline assignment: CDR1 GTSNPN and CDR2 SVGIG (reference sequence). The trim removed 0 bases at V and 4 bases at J, leaving 11 bases unmatched. This CDR3 has 17 amino acids. Complete variable domain (other parts from reference TRBV30 and TRBJ2-7): SQTIHQWPATLVQPVGSPLSLECTVEGTSNPNLYWYRQAAGRGLQLLFYSVGIGQISSEVPQNLSASRPQDRQFILSSKKLLLSDSGFYLCAWSVMRTSGHHYEQYFGPGTRLTVT.